This T cell receptor beta chain was sequenced in a study of T cell responses to AZD1222 COVID-19 vaccine. In the study overall: Pooled samples include second doses given at about 4 or 12 weeks.

Sequenced by immunoSEQ multiplex PCR; TCRdb stores in-frame clones only, minus some. The profile shows more than 85,000 clones, about four fifths of them singletons. Study-level results: The donor cohort was predominantly white British with a female majority, and clonal diversity may have been underestimated. Nearly half of unique spike-specific TCRs reportedly avoided B.1.351 and B.1.1.7 mutated regions. Spike-specific TCR breadth and depth both grew after two AZD1222 doses.

This clone was counted a few times. Its antigen is as yet unknown. The clonotype originates from an adult in good health. The source material was peripheral blood, sampled on day 0 of AZD1222 vaccination.

CDR3 loop: CASSPSPRGSRGDTIYF. The CDR3, as DNA: TGTGCCAGCTCACCGTCACCGCGGGGGAGCAGGGGAGACACCATATATTTT. This chain links TRBV18 with TRBJ1-3; D may be TRBD1 (6 bases). Trimming took off 3 bases at V and 8 bases at J, with 23 bases between the two ends. The germline V gene encodes CDR1 KGHSH and CDR2 LQKENI. The CDR3 runs 17 residues.